This entry lists 30 T cell receptor beta chains sequenced from one sample in a study of PD-L1 blockade in urothelial cancer. Measured with immunoSEQ multiplex PCR; TCRdb has only the in-frame clones, and not every one. The data contain 40,000 or so clones, 82% of them seen just once; the ten biggest clones take up more than 15%. The sequenced sample was PBMCs, obtained around atezolizumab (anti-PD-L1) treatment. Receptor source: a man between 60 and 75 years old with urothelial cancer.

The V gene is TRBV30, the J gene TRBJ1-5; the D gene is possibly TRBD1 (5 bases). The V and J ends lost 1 base and 0 bases respectively, with 10 bases between them. The CDR3 consists of 15 residues. Germline CDR1 is GTSNPN and CDR2 is SVGIG (reference sequence). The CDR3 here is CAWSGTPNSNQPQHF. The CDR3 DNA is TGTGCCTGGAGTGGGACACCGAATAGCAATCAGCCCCAGCATTTT.

The rearrangement joins TRBV6-6 to TRBJ1-1; 8 nucleotides align to TRBD1. Trimming removed 4 bases from V and 4 bases from J; junction bases left unmatched: 8. This CDR3 region has 15 residues. CDR1 MNHNY and CDR2 SVGAGI come from the germline V gene (reference sequence). The chain's CDR3 is CASSSTRQGITEAFF. The CDR3 region has the DNA TGTGCCAGCAGTTCAACCAGACAGGGGATCACTGAAGCTTTCTTT.

The count of this clone is one. The gene calls are TRBV27 and TRBJ2-7; D not certain. This CDR3 region has 14 residues. Germline lookup yields CDR1 MNHEY and CDR2 SMNVEV (reference sequence). The V and J ends lost 2 bases and 1 base respectively, with 9 bases between them. The CDR3 loop is CASSLSFGSYEQYF. CDR3 DNA: TGTGCCAGCAGTTTAAGTTTCGGGTCCTACGAGCAGTACTTC.

V is TRBV11-2 and J is TRBJ2-7, with 7 nucleotides matching TRBD2. CDR1 SGHAT and CDR2 FQNNGV come from the germline V gene. This CDR3 is built from 13 residues. V dropped 6 bases and J dropped 5; count of bases not matched to a gene: 7. Here the CDR3 DNA reads TGTGCCAGCAGTTTCGGACTAGTAGACGAGCAGTACTTC. This translates into CASSFGLVDEQYF.

CDR3 sequence reads: CASKIRGRHTEAFF. In DNA, the CDR3 is TGTGCCAGTAAAATTCGGGGGAGACACACTGAAGCTTTCTTT. This sequence joins TRBV6-5 and TRBJ1-1, with D possibly being TRBD1 (5 bases). The V end was cut by 9 bases, the J end by 3 bases, with 17 bases between. This CDR3 region has 14 residues. Germline CDR1 is MNHEY and CDR2 is SVGAGI.

The V gene is TRBV6-1, the J gene TRBJ2-5; a possible D gene is TRBD2 (5 bases). The CDR3 is 15 residues long. The germline V gene encodes CDR1 MNHNS and CDR2 SASEGT. Trimming stripped 2 bases from V and 5 bases from J, with 15 bases between. The DNA for the CDR3 is TGTGCCAGCAGTGAAAGCCGGGTACGAGGGGAGACCCAGTACTTC. It yields the protein CASSESRVRGETQYF.

The gene calls are TRBV4-2 and TRBJ2-3; 16 bases agree with TRBD2. The CDR3 loop spans 17 amino acids. Germline V CDR1 and CDR2: LGHNA, YNFKEQ. V was pared by 4 bases and J by 4 bases, with 5 bases of the junction left unmatched. CDR3 coding DNA: TGTGCCAGCAGCCCGGGGACTAGCGGGGGGGCAGCAGATACGCAGTATTTT. Amino acid sequence: CASSPGTSGGAADTQYF.

The chain recombines TRBV5-1 with TRBJ1-1; D may be TRBD1 (5 bases). Germline V gene sequence: CDR1 SGHRS, CDR2 YFSETQ. The CDR3 is 14 residues long. V lost 4 bases and J lost 4, with 14 bases in between. In DNA, the CDR3 is TGCGCCAGCAGCCCCGACGGAGGGGTCACTGAAGCTTTCTTT. Its translation: CASSPDGGVTEAFF. The full variable domain, completed using reference TRBV5-1 and TRBJ1-1, is KAGVTQTPRYLIKTRGQQVTLSCSPISGHRSVSWYQQTPGQGLQFLFEYFSETQRNKGNFPGRFSGRQFSNSRSEMNVSTLELGDSALYLCASSPDGGVTEAFFGQGTRLTVV.

The rearrangement joins TRBV7-2 to TRBJ2-5, with 9 bases that match TRBD1. CDR1 and CDR2 from the germline V gene are SGHTA and FQGNSA. The length of the CDR3 is 13 residues. V shed 3 bases, J shed 4 bases, and the junction held 0 bases outside the gene matches. This chain's CDR3 is CASSLGQGETQYF. In DNA, the CDR3 is TGTGCCAGCAGCTTGGGACAGGGAGAGACCCAGTACTTC.

This chain links TRBV14 with TRBJ1-3, with TRBD1 matching over 11 bases. The V and J ends lost 4 bases and 2 bases, in that order; junction bases with no gene match: 1. The CDR3 has 15 amino acids. The germline V gene encodes CDR1 SGHDN and CDR2 FVKESK. CDR3 sequence: CASSPGQGAGNTIYF. The DNA for the CDR3 is TGTGCCAGCAGCCCGGGACAGGGGGCTGGAAACACCATATATTTT.

The V call is TRBV5-1, the J call TRBJ1-3; 9 bases fit TRBD1. Germline-derived CDR1 and CDR2 are SGHRS and YFSETQ. The CDR3 extends over 13 amino acids. V shed 9 bases and J 5 bases; nucleotides not matched to a gene: 6. The CDR3 DNA reads TGCGCCATCCCGGGACAGGGAAGAAACACCATATATTTT. Amino acids: CAIPGQGRNTIYF.

The chain couples TRBV11-2 to TRBJ2-7; TRBD1 is a possible D gene (6 bases). CDR3 length: 14 residues. Trimming cost V 4 bases and J 2 bases, with 12 bases left between them. Germline V gives CDR1 SGHAT, CDR2 FQNNGV. The CDR3 reads CASSSTGQTYEQYF. The CDR3 region has the DNA TGTGCCAGCAGCTCAACCGGACAGACCTACGAGCAGTACTTC.

Only one count was recorded for this clone. This chain connects TRBV6-1 to TRBJ1-1, with 8 bases aligning to TRBD1. Trimming took 4 bases from V and 3 from J; bases not matched to a gene: 7. Germline V lookup: CDR1 MNHNS, CDR2 SASEGT. The CDR3 is 15 amino acids. The DNA of the CDR3 is TGTGCCAGCAGTGCCAGACAGGGGTTGGACACTGAAGCTTTCTTT. Translation gives CASSARQGLDTEAFF.

The chain has TRBV5-1 and TRBJ1-4; TRBD1 matches 10 bases. The CDR3 runs 16 residues. Looked up from germline, CDR1 is SGHRS and CDR2 is YFSETQ. J lost 5 bases, V lost 4 bases, and 8 bases had no gene match. As DNA, the CDR3 is TGCGCCAGCAGCCTAGGGACAGGGGTCTGGAATGAAAAACTGTTTTTT. Translated: CASSLGTGVWNEKLFF.

The chain joins TRBV5-8 to TRBJ1-1; D not certain. This CDR3 has 12 amino acids. V lost 5 bases and J 0 bases, leaving 5 bases between the germline ends. The V gene's germline CDR1 is SGHTS and CDR2 YDEGEE. CDR3 nucleotides: TGTGCCAGCAGGACTATGAACACTGAAGCTTTCTTT. This sequence encodes CASRTMNTEAFF. The full variable domain, completed using reference TRBV5-8 and TRBJ1-1, is EAGVTQSPTHLIKTRGQQATLRCSPISGHTSVYWYQQALGLGLQFLLWYDEGEERNRGNFPPRFSGRQFPNYSSELNVNALELEDSALYLCASRTMNTEAFFGQGTRLTVV.

The rearrangement uses TRBV5-6 and TRBJ1-2; D uncertain. CDR1 is SGHDT, CDR2 YYEEEE, per germline. V was trimmed by 4 bases and J by 5 bases, leaving 15 bases between them. This CDR3 is 14 amino acids long. The CDR3 nucleotides are TGTGCCAGCAGCCGCCCGATCGGGTCGTATGGCTACACCTTC. This codes for CASSRPIGSYGYTF.

The rearrangement joins TRBV28 to TRBJ2-6, with D hard to call. Trimming left V 4 bases short and J 1 base short, with 5 bases between. Germline CDR1 and CDR2: MDHEN and SYDVKM. The CDR3 length is 14 residues. This CDR3 reads CASSWASGANVLTF. CDR3 sequence (DNA): TGTGCCAGCAGTTGGGCTTCTGGGGCCAACGTCCTGACTTTC.

V and J are TRBV2 and TRBJ1-5, with TRBD1 matching over 7 bases. The CDR3 spans 15 residues. After removal of 4 bases from V and 0 bases from J, the junction contained 3 bases not matched to a gene. CDR1 SNHLY and CDR2 FYNNEI come from the germline V gene. The chain's CDR3 is CASSGGQRSNQPQHF. The CDR3 nucleotides read TGTGCCAGCAGTGGGGGACAGCGTAGCAATCAGCCCCAGCATTTT.

The chain combines TRBV18 with TRBJ1-2; D uncertain. The V gene lost 3 bases and the J gene lost 8 bases, with 16 bases spanning the gap. Germline V gene lookup returns CDR1 KGHSH and CDR2 LQKENI. CDR3 length: 14 amino acids. For the CDR3, the DNA is TGTGCCAGCTCACCTTCTCGGTACGGGGTGGGCTACACCTTC. Amino acid sequence: CASSPSRYGVGYTF.

The chain recombines TRBV9 with TRBJ2-7; the match to TRBD1 covers 8 bases. CDR3 length: 16 amino acids. Trimming at V came to 3 bases and at J to 2 bases, leaving 10 bases not matched to a gene. CDR1 is SGDLS and CDR2 is YYNGEE in the germline V gene. The CDR3 loop reads CASSASGGELTYEQYF. The CDR3 coding sequence is TGTGCCAGCAGCGCCTCAGGGGGCGAACTTACCTACGAGCAGTACTTC.

This sequence joins TRBV11-2 and TRBJ2-7; D is ambiguous. Trimming stripped 6 bases from V and 1 base from J, with 22 bases between. The CDR3 is made up of 17 amino acids. Germline V lookup: CDR1 SGHAT, CDR2 FQNNGV. The CDR3 sequence is CASRPGVARLRSYEQYF. In DNA, the CDR3 is TGTGCCAGCAGACCCGGAGTAGCCCGCCTGAGGTCCTACGAGCAGTACTTC.

V gene TRBV5-1 combines with J gene TRBJ2-7; 10 bases are shared with TRBD2. The V gene's germline CDR1 is SGHRS and CDR2 YFSETQ. The length of the CDR3 is 15 residues. With V trimmed by 3 bases and J by 2 bases, 5 bases remained unmatched. CDR3 sequence (DNA): TGCGCCAGCAGCTATTCTAGCGGGGGTACCTACGAGCAGTACTTC. This sequence encodes CASSYSSGGTYEQYF.

The J gene is TRBJ2-7, the V gene TRBV11-2; 8 nucleotides line up with TRBD1. With V trimmed by 0 bases and J by 7 bases, 8 bases remained unmatched. Germline V CDR1 and CDR2: SGHAT, FQNNGV. This CDR3 is 15 amino acids long. The CDR3 DNA sequence: TGTGCCAGCAGCTTAGATCGGGGACAGGTCTGGGAGCAGTACTTC. It encodes CASSLDRGQVWEQYF.

The CDR3 region has the DNA TGCGCCAGCAGCTTGGGAACAGGGGTTTACGAGCAGTACTTC. As protein: CASSLGTGVYEQYF. This chain joins TRBV5-1 and TRBJ2-7; 7 bases are a match to TRBD1. The germline V gene has CDR1 SGHRS and CDR2 YFSETQ. CDR3 length: 14 residues. V lost 0 bases and J lost 4; bases outside the gene matches: 4.

The chain combines TRBV7-2 with TRBJ2-1; TRBD2 agrees at 8 bases. Germline lookup yields CDR1 SGHTA and CDR2 FQGNSA. CDR3 size: 14 residues. J was trimmed by 6 bases and V by 8 bases; bases with no gene match: 9. Here the CDR3 reads CASSRGGRVNEQFF. The CDR3 nucleotides read TGTGCCAGCTCCCGGGGGGGGAGGGTCAATGAGCAGTTCTTC.

The CDR3 nucleotides read TGTGCCAGCAGTGAAGCGCACAACGTTCACTATGGCTACACCTTC. It translates to CASSEAHNVHYGYTF. V gene TRBV2 combines with J gene TRBJ1-2, with D hard to call. CDR1 is SNHLY, CDR2 FYNNEI, per germline. This CDR3 has 15 residues. Between the trimmed V and J ends, which lost 0 bases and 3 bases, there was a span of 11 bases.

The rearrangement links TRBV2 to TRBJ1-1, with 8 bases matching TRBD1. The CDR3 is made up of 14 amino acids. The V gene's germline CDR1 is SNHLY and CDR2 FYNNEI. The junction had 11 bases not matched to a gene; V was cut back by 7 bases and J by 7 bases. The CDR3 bases are TGTGCCAGCAAACTGACCGGGACAGGAGATGAAGCTTTCTTT. Its translation is CASKLTGTGDEAFF.

The CDR3 DNA reads TGTGCCAGCAGCCCCGAAGAACAAACAGATACGCAGTATTTT. Amino acid sequence: CASSPEEQTDTQYF. The chain links TRBV7-8 to TRBJ2-3; D not certain. The CDR3 loop spans 14 amino acids. The germline V and J ends were trimmed by 5 bases and 3 bases, with 12 bases remaining between them. Germline lookup yields CDR1 SGHVS and CDR2 FQNEAQ.

As DNA, the CDR3 is TGTGCCAGCAGAAAGGAGGGCTCAGATACGCAGTATTTT. Translation gives CASRKEGSDTQYF. This chain links TRBV6-6 with TRBJ2-3, with D possibly matching TRBD2 (6 bases). Trimming removed 6 bases from V and 4 bases from J, with 11 bases in between. Germline V gene lookup returns CDR1 MNHNY and CDR2 SVGAGI (reference sequence). This CDR3 region has 13 residues.

This chain uses TRBV7-9 with TRBJ2-3, with 13 bases that match TRBD2. CDR1 is SEHNR and CDR2 is FQNEAQ in the germline V gene (reference sequence). Losses at the gene ends were 5 bases for V and 1 base for J; bases not matched to a gene: 0. This CDR3 contains 15 residues. The chain's CDR3 is CASSGTSGGTDTQYF. The CDR3 coding sequence is TGTGCCAGCAGCGGGACTAGCGGGGGCACAGATACGCAGTATTTT.